This TCR beta chain comes out of a study of neoadjuvant anti-PD-1 for oral cavity cancer. Overall study: Around day 43, patients without progression received a fourth nivolumab dose before surgery.

Study-level findings and limits: Each response group had just a few patients in TCR analyses.

Clones were sequenced by immunoSEQ multiplex PCR, and TCRdb holds only the in-frame ones, with some missing. The sample contains tens of thousands of clones, roughly 29% of which appear only once. Comments on this clone: The antigen remains unidentified.

Time point here: after neoadjuvant nivolumab, at surgical resection. Cohort: HPV-negative, locally advanced oral cavity squamous cell carcinoma patients. The CDR3 contains 15 residues. Trimming at V came to 3 bases and at J to 5 bases, leaving 10 bases not matched to a gene. Germline values: CDR1 MDHEN, CDR2 SYDVKM. The source material was tumor tissue, sampled after nivolumab (anti-PD-1) treatment. The chain combines TRBV28 with TRBJ2-7; 7 positions agree with TRBD2. The clonotype originates from a person aged 40-85 years with oral cavity squamous cell carcinoma. The CDR3 here is CASSFARAGAHEQYF. The CDR3 nucleotides read TGTGCCAGCAGTTTTGCTCGGGCGGGAGCTCACGAGCAGTACTTC.